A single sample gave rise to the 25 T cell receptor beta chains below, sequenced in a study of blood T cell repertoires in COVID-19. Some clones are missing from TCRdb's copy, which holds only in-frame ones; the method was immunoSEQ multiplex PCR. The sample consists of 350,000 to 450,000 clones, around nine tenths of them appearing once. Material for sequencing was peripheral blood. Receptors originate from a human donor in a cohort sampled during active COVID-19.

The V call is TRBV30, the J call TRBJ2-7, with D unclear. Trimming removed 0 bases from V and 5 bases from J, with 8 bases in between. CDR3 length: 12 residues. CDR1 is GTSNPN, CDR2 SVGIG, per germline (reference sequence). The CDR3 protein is CAWSVLPHEQYF. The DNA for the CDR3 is TGTGCCTGGAGTGTACTCCCCCACGAGCAGTACTTC.

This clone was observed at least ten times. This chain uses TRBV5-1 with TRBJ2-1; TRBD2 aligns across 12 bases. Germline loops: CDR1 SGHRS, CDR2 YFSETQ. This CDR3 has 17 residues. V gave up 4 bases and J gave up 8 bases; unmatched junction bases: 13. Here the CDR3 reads CASSPIRLAGDGDEQFF. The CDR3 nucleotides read TGCGCCAGCAGCCCAATTAGACTAGCGGGAGATGGCGATGAGCAGTTCTTC.

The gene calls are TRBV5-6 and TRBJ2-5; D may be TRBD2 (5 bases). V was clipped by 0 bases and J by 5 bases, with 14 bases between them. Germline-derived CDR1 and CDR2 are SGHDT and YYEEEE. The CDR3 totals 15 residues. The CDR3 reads CASSLGQLVGETQYF. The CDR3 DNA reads TGTGCCAGCAGCTTGGGACAACTAGTCGGGGAGACCCAGTACTTC.

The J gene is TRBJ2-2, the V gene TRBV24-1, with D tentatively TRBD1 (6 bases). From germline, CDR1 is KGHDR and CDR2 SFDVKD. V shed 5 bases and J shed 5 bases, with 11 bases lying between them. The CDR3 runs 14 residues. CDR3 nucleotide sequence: TGTGCCACCAGTGCAGCAGGGGTAACCGGGGAGCTGTTTTTT. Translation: CATSAAGVTGELFF.

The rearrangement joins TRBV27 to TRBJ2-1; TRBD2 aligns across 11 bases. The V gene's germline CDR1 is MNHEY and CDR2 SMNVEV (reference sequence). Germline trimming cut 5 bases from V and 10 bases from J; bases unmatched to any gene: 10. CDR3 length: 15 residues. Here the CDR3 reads CASSPTSGGMTEQFF. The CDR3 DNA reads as TGTGCCAGCAGTCCTACTAGCGGGGGAATGACCGAGCAGTTCTTC.

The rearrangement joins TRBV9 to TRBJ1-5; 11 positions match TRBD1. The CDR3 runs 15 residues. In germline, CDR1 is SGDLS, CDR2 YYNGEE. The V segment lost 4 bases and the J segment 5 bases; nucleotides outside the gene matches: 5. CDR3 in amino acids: CASSRTGGEDQPQHF. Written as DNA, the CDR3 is TGTGCCAGCAGCCGGACAGGGGGCGAAGATCAGCCCCAGCATTTT. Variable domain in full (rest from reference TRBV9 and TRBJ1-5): DSGVTQTPKHLITATGQRVTLRCSPRSGDLSVYWYQQSLDQGLQFLIQYYNGEERAKGNILERFSAQQFPDLHSELNLSSLELGDSALYFCASSRTGGEDQPQHFGDGTRLSIL.

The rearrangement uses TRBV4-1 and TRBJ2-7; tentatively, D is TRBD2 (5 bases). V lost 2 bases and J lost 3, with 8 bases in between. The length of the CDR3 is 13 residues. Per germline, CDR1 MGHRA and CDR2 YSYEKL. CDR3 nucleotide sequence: TGCGCCAGCAGCCAAACGGAGGACTACGAGCAGTACTTC. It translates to CASSQTEDYEQYF.

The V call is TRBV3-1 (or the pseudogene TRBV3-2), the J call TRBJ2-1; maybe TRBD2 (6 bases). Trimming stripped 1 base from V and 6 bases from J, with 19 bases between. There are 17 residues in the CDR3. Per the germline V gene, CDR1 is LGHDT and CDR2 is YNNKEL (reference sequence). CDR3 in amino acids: CASSQGSGASGVNEQFF. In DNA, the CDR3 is TGTGCCAGCAGCCAAGGAAGTGGGGCCTCGGGGGTCAATGAGCAGTTCTTC.

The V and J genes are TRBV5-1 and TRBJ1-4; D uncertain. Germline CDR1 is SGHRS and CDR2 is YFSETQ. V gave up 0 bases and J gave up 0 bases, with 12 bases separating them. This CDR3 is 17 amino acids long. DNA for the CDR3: TGCGCCAGCAGCTTGGTGGGCGGGATGGCAACTAATGAAAAACTGTTTTTT. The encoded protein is CASSLVGGMATNEKLFF.

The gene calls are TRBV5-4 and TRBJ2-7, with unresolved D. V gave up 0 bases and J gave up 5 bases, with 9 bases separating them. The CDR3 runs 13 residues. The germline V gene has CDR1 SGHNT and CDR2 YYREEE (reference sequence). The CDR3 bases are TGTGCCAGCAGCTTGGATCGGTCCGACGAGCAGTACTTC. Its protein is CASSLDRSDEQYF.

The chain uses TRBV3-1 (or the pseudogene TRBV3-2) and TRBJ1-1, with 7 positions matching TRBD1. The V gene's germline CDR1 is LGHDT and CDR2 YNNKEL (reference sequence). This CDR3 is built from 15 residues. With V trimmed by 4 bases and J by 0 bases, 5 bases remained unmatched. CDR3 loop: CASSLGQDLNTEAFF. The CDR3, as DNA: TGTGCCAGCAGCCTCGGACAGGACTTGAACACTGAAGCTTTCTTT.

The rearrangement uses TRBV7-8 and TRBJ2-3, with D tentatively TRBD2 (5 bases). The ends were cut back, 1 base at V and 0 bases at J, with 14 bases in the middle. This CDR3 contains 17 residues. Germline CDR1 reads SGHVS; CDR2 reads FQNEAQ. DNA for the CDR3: TGTGCCAGCAGCTTAGGGCTACGGGGATCTAGCACAGATACGCAGTATTTT. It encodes CASSLGLRGSSTDTQYF.

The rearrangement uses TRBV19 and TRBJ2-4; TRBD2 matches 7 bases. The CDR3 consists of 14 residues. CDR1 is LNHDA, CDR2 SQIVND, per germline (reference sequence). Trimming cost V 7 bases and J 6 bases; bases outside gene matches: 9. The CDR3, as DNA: TGTGCCAGTATGGGGGGAGGGCTTGGAAACATTCAGTACTTC. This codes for CASMGGGLGNIQYF.

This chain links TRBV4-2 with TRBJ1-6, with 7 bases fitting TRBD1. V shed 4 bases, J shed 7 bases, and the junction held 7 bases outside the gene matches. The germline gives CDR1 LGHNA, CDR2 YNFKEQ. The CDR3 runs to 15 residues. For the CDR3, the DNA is TGTGCCAGCAGCCGCCGACAGGGAGAAAATTCACCCCTCCACTTT. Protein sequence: CASSRRQGENSPLHF.

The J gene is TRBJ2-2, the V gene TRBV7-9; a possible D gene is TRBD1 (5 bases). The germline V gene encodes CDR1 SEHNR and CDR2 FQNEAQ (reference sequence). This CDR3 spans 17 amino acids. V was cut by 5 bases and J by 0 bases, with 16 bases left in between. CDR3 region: CASSHNKGHTNTGELFF. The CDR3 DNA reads TGTGCCAGCAGCCACAATAAAGGACATACGAACACCGGGGAGCTGTTTTTT.

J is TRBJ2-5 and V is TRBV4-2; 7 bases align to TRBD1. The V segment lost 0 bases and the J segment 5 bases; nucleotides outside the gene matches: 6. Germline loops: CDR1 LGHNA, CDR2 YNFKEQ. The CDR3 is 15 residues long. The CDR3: CASSQDQGDGETQYF. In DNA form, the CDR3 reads TGTGCCAGCAGCCAAGATCAGGGGGATGGGGAGACCCAGTACTTC.

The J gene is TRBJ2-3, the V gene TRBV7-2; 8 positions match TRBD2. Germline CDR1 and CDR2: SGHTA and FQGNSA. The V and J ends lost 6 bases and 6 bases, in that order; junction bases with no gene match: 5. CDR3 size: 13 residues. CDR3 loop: CASRAGGGDTQYF. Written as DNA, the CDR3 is TGTGCCAGCAGGGCCGGGGGGGGTGATACGCAGTATTTT. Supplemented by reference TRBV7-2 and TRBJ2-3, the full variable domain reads GAGVSQSPSNKVTEKGKDVELRCDPISGHTALYWYRQSLGQGLEFLIYFQGNSAPDKSGLPSDRFSAERTGGSVSTLTIQRTQQEDSAVYLCASRAGGGDTQYFGPGTRLTVL.

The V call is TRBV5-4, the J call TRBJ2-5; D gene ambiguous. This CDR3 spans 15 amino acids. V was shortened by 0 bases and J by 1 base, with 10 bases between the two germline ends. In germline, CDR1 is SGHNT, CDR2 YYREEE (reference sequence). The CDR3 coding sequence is TGTGCCAGCAGCTTGGCCGTTAACAGCCAAGAGACCCAGTACTTC. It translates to CASSLAVNSQETQYF.

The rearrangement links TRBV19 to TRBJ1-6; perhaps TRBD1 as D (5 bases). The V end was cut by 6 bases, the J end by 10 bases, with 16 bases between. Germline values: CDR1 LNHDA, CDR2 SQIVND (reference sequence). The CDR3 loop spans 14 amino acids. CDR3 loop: CASRTRQRISPLHF. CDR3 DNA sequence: TGTGCCAGTAGGACGAGACAGAGGATCTCACCCCTCCACTTT.

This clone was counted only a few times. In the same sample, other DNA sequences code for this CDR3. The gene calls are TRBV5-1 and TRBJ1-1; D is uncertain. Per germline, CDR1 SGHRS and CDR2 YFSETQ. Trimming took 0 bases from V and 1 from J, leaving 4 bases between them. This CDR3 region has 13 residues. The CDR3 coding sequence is TGCGCCAGCAGCTTGGGCAGGAACACTGAAGCTTTCTTT. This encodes CASSLGRNTEAFF.

CDR3 region: CASSAGHLYEQYF. The CDR3 nucleotides read TGTGCCAGCAGCGCCGGACACCTCTACGAGCAGTACTTC. The chain couples TRBV7-8 to TRBJ2-7; weak D call: TRBD1 (5 bases). The CDR3 has 13 amino acids. V shed 5 bases and J shed 3 bases, with 11 bases lying between them. The germline CDR1 and CDR2 sequences are SGHVS and FQNEAQ.

In DNA form, the CDR3 reads TGTGCCTCCCAACGCCGTGGAGGGGAAATGGGCTACACCTTC. Protein sequence: CASQRRGGEMGYTF. V gene TRBV30 combines with J gene TRBJ1-2, with a possible D match to TRBD1 (5 bases). In germline, CDR1 is GTSNPN, CDR2 SVGIG (reference sequence). This CDR3 comprises 14 residues. Trimming removed 7 bases from V and 8 bases from J, with 23 bases in between.

The CDR3 here is CASSVRYSNQPQHF. CDR3 bases: TGTGCCAGCAGTGTCCGTTATAGCAATCAGCCCCAGCATTTT. The chain carries TRBV27 and TRBJ1-5, with no clear D. The V gene lost 5 bases and the J gene lost 0 bases, with 8 bases spanning the gap. This CDR3 region has 14 residues. Germline V lookup: CDR1 MNHEY, CDR2 SMNVEV (reference sequence).

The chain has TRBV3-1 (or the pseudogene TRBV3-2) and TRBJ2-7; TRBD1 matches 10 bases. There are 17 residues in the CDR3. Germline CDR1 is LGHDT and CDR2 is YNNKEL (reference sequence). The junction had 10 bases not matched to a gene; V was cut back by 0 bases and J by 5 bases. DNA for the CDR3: TGTGCCAGCAGCCAAGACTTCGACGGGACAGGGGATAACGAGCAGTACTTC. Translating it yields CASSQDFDGTGDNEQYF.

DNA of the CDR3: TGTGCCACCAGCAGAGGCGGTAGCGGGAGATGGGCGGAGACCCAGTACTTC. Translation: CATSRGGSGRWAETQYF. The rearrangement uses TRBV15 and TRBJ2-5; 9 bases agree with TRBD2. Unmatched junction bases numbered 11, after V lost 1 base and J lost 5 bases. CDR3 length: 17 amino acids. The germline V gene encodes CDR1 LNHNV and CDR2 YYDKDF (reference sequence).